This note documents a single T cell receptor (beta chain) sequence. Its cognate antigen is unknown. Germline-derived CDR1 and CDR2 are SGHVS and FNYEAQ. CDR3 length: 11 residues. Deletions cut 8 bases from V and 9 bases from J, with 11 bases between. The data were obtained in a study of siplizumab effects on memory and regulatory T cells. Around 9.6 x 10^4 TCR templates per sample were sequenced. Measured with immunoSEQ multiplex PCR; TCRdb has only the in-frame clones, and not every one. The table has 45,000 to 50,000 clones, about 90% seen once; the top ten hold roughly 0.37%. Study-level results: To unstimulated subsets, only a minor fraction of alloreactive clones could be mapped.

The chain employs TRBV7-6 and TRBJ2-1; D possibly uses TRBD1 or TRBD2 (5 bases each). The source of this sequence is a human donor in good health. Material for sequencing was naive CD8+ T cells sorted from blood. The CDR3 here is CASGLGGEQFF. The DNA for the CDR3 is TGTGCCAGCGGACTTGGGGGTGAGCAGTTCTTC.